Below are 27 T cell receptor beta chains sequenced from a single sample in a study of type 1 regulatory T cells. TCRdb re-called the reads with MiXCR, one entry per CDR3 protein. The sample yields roughly 60,000 distinct CDR3 sequences, approximately 60% seen once. Antigens of these TCRs are unknown. Sequences were obtained from cultured non-Tr1 T cells, either the whole culture or a sorted T cell fraction (not recorded which). The receptors come from a human donor in good health.

The chain has TRBV20-1 and TRBJ1-5, with a weak D call TRBD1 (6 bases). The germline V gene encodes CDR1 DFQATT and CDR2 SNEGSKA (reference sequence). CDR3 length equals 16 residues. The ends were cut back, 7 bases at V and 0 bases at J, with 19 bases in the middle. The DNA of the CDR3 is TGCAGTGGTAAATGGGACACGGATATTAGCAATCAGCCCCAGCATTTT. Translating it yields CSGKWDTDISNQPQHF.

This clonotype was seen a handful of times. The chain uses TRBV20-1 and TRBJ2-6; TRBD2 might be the D (5 bases). Trimming took 1 base from V and 0 from J, leaving 19 bases between them. The germline V gene encodes CDR1 DFQATT and CDR2 SNEGSKA (reference sequence). The CDR3 spans 19 residues. Here the CDR3 reads CSARALRGSPDSGANVLTF. CDR3 DNA sequence: TGCAGTGCTAGAGCCTTACGAGGGTCCCCGGACTCTGGGGCCAACGTCCTGACTTTC.

This chain joins TRBV12-3 or TRBV12-4 and TRBJ2-7, with 12 bases lining up with TRBD2. V gave up 4 bases and J gave up 3 bases; unmatched junction bases: 16. The CDR3 covers 19 residues. CDR3 loop: CASSSGSWLAGGNLYEQYF. For the CDR3, the DNA is TGTGCCAGCAGTTCCGGGTCGTGGCTAGCGGGAGGGAACCTCTACGAGCAGTACTTC.

This clonotype was counted only a few times. This rearrangement joins TRBV20-1 to TRBJ2-7; 10 bases fit TRBD2. CDR1 DFQATT and CDR2 SNEGSKA come from the germline V gene (reference sequence). The junction had 5 bases not matched to a gene; V was cut back by 4 bases and J by 2 bases. This CDR3 is built from 14 residues. The CDR3 is CSAIPGTSAYEQYF. The CDR3, as DNA: TGCAGTGCTATCCCCGGGACTAGCGCCTACGAGCAGTACTTC.

By share, this clonotype counts as medium-sized. The rearrangement joins TRBV6-6 to TRBJ1-2; TRBD1 aligns across 7 bases. The CDR3 is 13 residues long. V shed 6 bases, J shed 3 bases, and the junction held 4 bases outside the gene matches. In germline, CDR1 is MNHNY, CDR2 SVGAGI (reference sequence). CDR3 bases: TGTGCCAGCAGCTTCGACAGGGACTATGGCTACACCTTC. Translating gives CASSFDRDYGYTF.

The chain is built from TRBV12-3 or TRBV12-4 and TRBJ2-5; D remains ambiguous. CDR3 length equals 13 residues. V lost 5 bases and J lost 5, with 12 bases in between. In DNA, the CDR3 is TGTGCCAGCAGTCCGACCCTAGGGGAGACCCAGTACTTC. This sequence encodes CASSPTLGETQYF.

This clonotype was seen just once. The gene calls are TRBV20-1 and TRBJ2-2; the match to TRBD2 covers 10 bases. V shed 2 bases, J shed 3 bases, and the junction held 3 bases outside the gene matches. This CDR3 contains 15 residues. Germline loops: CDR1 DFQATT, CDR2 SNEGSKA (reference sequence). CDR3 nucleotides: TGCAGTGCTAGACTTAGCGGGAGGCACACCGGGGAGCTGTTTTTT. Translated, it gives CSARLSGRHTGELFF.

V and J are TRBV27 and TRBJ1-1; D not resolved. The CDR3 is 15 residues long. Germline V gene sequence: CDR1 MNHEY, CDR2 SMNVEV (reference sequence). V shed 3 bases and J shed 0 bases, with 11 bases lying between them. The CDR3 loop reads CASSFGVSVNTEAFF. The CDR3 DNA sequence: TGTGCCAGCAGTTTCGGGGTCTCAGTGAACACTGAAGCTTTCTTT.

This clonotype was recorded once. The V call is TRBV10-2, the J call TRBJ2-5; 12 bases are shared with TRBD2. The CDR3 has 14 residues. The V gene end was trimmed by 4 bases and the J gene end by 8 bases; junction bases not matched to a gene: 5. Germline lookup yields CDR1 WSHSY and CDR2 SAAADI. For the CDR3, the DNA is TGCGCCAGCAGTGGAAGGACTAGCGGGGCTACCCAGTACTTC. This encodes CASSGRTSGATQYF.

This clonotype is deemed medium-sized. CDR3 region: CASSVKGQGGYEQYF. The CDR3 region has the DNA TGCGCCAGCAGCGTGAAGGGACAGGGGGGATACGAGCAGTACTTC. V is TRBV5-1 and J is TRBJ2-7; 11 nucleotides align to TRBD1. CDR3 length: 15 residues. The V segment lost 4 bases and the J segment 4 bases; nucleotides outside the gene matches: 7. Germline CDR1 reads SGHRS; CDR2 reads YFSETQ.

The chain carries TRBV12-3 or TRBV12-4 and TRBJ2-1; 8 positions match TRBD2. There are 15 residues in the CDR3. The J segment lost 7 bases and the V segment lost 0 bases, leaving 5 bases of the junction unmatched. For the CDR3, the DNA is TGTGCCAGCAGTTTAGCGGGACTAGATCAGAATGAGCAGTTCTTC. It is translated as CASSLAGLDQNEQFF.

This chain connects TRBV5-8 to TRBJ2-2; tentatively, D is TRBD1 (6 bases). Trimming stripped 2 bases from V and 0 bases from J, with 11 bases between. CDR3 length equals 16 residues. CDR1 SGHTS and CDR2 YDEGEE come from the germline V gene. The CDR3 DNA reads as TGTGCCAGCAGCTTCGTGGACAGAGCGAACACCGGGGAGCTGTTTTTT. Protein: CASSFVDRANTGELFF.

This clonotype has only a few counts. The chain links TRBV10-2 to TRBJ2-7; no definite D call. Germline CDR1 is WSHSY and CDR2 is SAAADI. This CDR3 has 12 residues. The ends were cut back, 0 bases at V and 3 bases at J, with 3 bases in the middle. The CDR3 protein is CASSESSYEQYF. The CDR3 DNA sequence: TGCGCCAGCAGTGAGTCTAGCTACGAGCAGTACTTC.

This sequence joins TRBV6-5 and TRBJ2-1; D possibly corresponds to TRBD1 (5 bases). CDR1 is MNHEY, CDR2 SVGAGI, per germline. Trimming cost V 0 bases and J 6 bases, with 12 bases left between them. The CDR3 is 15 amino acids. This CDR3 reads CASSYSLGRGNEQFF. The CDR3 region has the DNA TGTGCCAGCAGTTACTCGTTGGGTAGGGGCAATGAGCAGTTCTTC.

This chain uses TRBV10-3 with TRBJ2-1, with 11 positions matching TRBD2. Germline assignment: CDR1 ENHRY and CDR2 SYGVKD. Trimming took 10 bases from V and 6 from J; bases not matched to a gene: 8. CDR3 length: 14 amino acids. CDR3: CATVAGGPLNEQFF. CDR3 nucleotide sequence: TGTGCCACCGTAGCGGGAGGGCCTCTCAATGAGCAGTTCTTC.

The chain combines TRBV5-1 with TRBJ2-3; maybe TRBD1 (6 bases). CDR3 length: 15 residues. V was shortened by 2 bases and J by 5 bases, with 15 bases between the two germline ends. The V gene's germline CDR1 is SGHRS and CDR2 YFSETQ. CDR3 protein: CASSLRGTRGDTQYF. CDR3 nucleotide sequence: TGCGCCAGCAGCTTAAGGGGGACCCGTGGAGATACGCAGTATTTT.

This clonotype appeared a single time. The J gene is TRBJ2-1, the V gene TRBV20-1; 8 bases fit TRBD2. In germline, CDR1 is DFQATT, CDR2 SNEGSKA (reference sequence). CDR3 length: 14 residues. V lost 0 bases, J lost 9 bases, and 7 bases stayed unmatched. The CDR3 region has the DNA TGCAGTGCTAGAGAAACGGGAGGGCCCAGTGAGCAGTTCTTC. Protein product: CSARETGGPSEQFF.

There are a few counts of this clonotype. This chain joins TRBV20-1 and TRBJ1-1, with D possibly matching TRBD1 (5 bases). Germline assignment: CDR1 DFQATT and CDR2 SNEGSKA (reference sequence). V lost 2 bases to trimming and J lost 4 bases, with 11 bases between them. CDR3 length: 13 amino acids. CDR3 sequence: CSARRSGGTEAFF. In DNA, the CDR3 is TGCAGTGCTAGACGGTCCGGGGGCACTGAAGCTTTCTTT.

DNA for the CDR3: TGTGCCAGCAGCTTAGCGGGGACAGGGGTAGACGAGCAGTACTTC. It codes for CASSLAGTGVDEQYF. The genes are TRBV7-9 and TRBJ2-7; 10 bases agree with TRBD1. Germline trimming cut 0 bases from V and 5 bases from J; bases unmatched to any gene: 4. The CDR3 has 15 amino acids. The germline V gene encodes CDR1 SEHNR and CDR2 FQNEAQ (reference sequence).

In its sample, this clonotype was seen once. The chain employs TRBV3-1 and TRBJ2-1, with D uncertain. The germline V gene encodes CDR1 LGHDT and CDR2 YNNKEL (reference sequence). Trimming left V 7 bases short and J 5 bases short, with 6 bases between. The CDR3 is 11 residues long. CDR3 DNA: TGTGCCAGCATGTACGACAATGAGCAGTTCTTC. As protein: CASMYDNEQFF.

By share, this clonotype ranks as medium-sized. This rearrangement joins TRBV19 to TRBJ1-1, with D perhaps matching TRBD1 (6 bases). The CDR3 has 13 residues. The V end was cut by 7 bases, the J end by 5 bases, with 14 bases between. The germline V gene has CDR1 LNHDA and CDR2 SQIVND (reference sequence). The CDR3 DNA is TGTGCCAGTAACGGGGGGCGGAGGACTGAAGCTTTCTTT. Its translation: CASNGGRRTEAFF.

This chain connects TRBV11-2 to TRBJ2-3; D may be TRBD2 (5 bases). The CDR3 has 16 residues. Trimming took off 0 bases at V and 3 bases at J, with 13 bases between the two ends. The V gene's germline CDR1 is SGHAT and CDR2 FQNNGV. This chain's CDR3 is CASSLDAGGWTDTQYF. CDR3 in DNA: TGTGCCAGCAGCTTAGACGCGGGTGGATGGACAGATACGCAGTATTTT.

The V and J genes are TRBV4-3 and TRBJ1-5; possible D gene TRBD1, 6 bases. The CDR3 length is 16 residues. Germline V gene data show CDR1 as LGHNA and CDR2 as YSLEER. Trimming removed 0 bases at V and 9 bases at J, with 18 bases between. The CDR3 nucleotides read TGCGCCAGCAGCCAAGATCTCGGTCAGGGGATGGGGCCCCAGCATTTT. Translated: CASSQDLGQGMGPQHF.

This clonotype was found a few times. This sequence joins TRBV30 and TRBJ1-5; 10 nucleotides match TRBD1. This CDR3 contains 16 residues. Per germline, CDR1 GTSNPN and CDR2 SVGIG (reference sequence). Trimming at V came to 3 bases and at J to 8 bases, leaving 13 bases not matched to a gene. CDR3 nucleotide sequence: TGTGCCTGGAGGGTCGCCGGACAGGGGGATTTGAAGCCCCAGCATTTT. Its translation: CAWRVAGQGDLKPQHF.

The CDR3: CASSNGQRDDEQYF. Written as DNA, the CDR3 is TGTGCCAGCAGCAATGGACAGCGGGATGACGAGCAGTACTTC. V is TRBV21-1 and J is TRBJ2-7; the table gives TRBD2 as D, unverified against the DNA. TRBV21-1 has pseudogene status. This CDR3 has 14 residues.

V is TRBV12-3 or TRBV12-4 and J is TRBJ2-1; 9 bases are shared with TRBD2. V trimming: 7 bases; J trimming: 4 bases; junction bases outside the gene matches: 8. The CDR3 extends over 15 amino acids. The CDR3 region is CASILELAGYNEQFF. As DNA, the CDR3 is TGTGCCAGCATCCTTGAGCTAGCGGGATACAATGAGCAGTTCTTC.

This chain uses TRBV6-5 with TRBJ1-2, with 11 bases identical to TRBD1. The CDR3 spans 15 residues. V was clipped by 5 bases and J by 7 bases; unmatched bases: 9. CDR1 is MNHEY and CDR2 is SVGAGI in the germline V gene. The CDR3 region is CASSRDRGFLSGYTF. DNA of the CDR3: TGTGCCAGCAGTCGGGACAGGGGGTTTCTGAGTGGCTACACCTTC.